These 32 T cell receptor beta chains share one sample of origin, sequenced in a study of blood T cell repertoires in COVID-19. Sequenced by immunoSEQ multiplex PCR; TCRdb stores in-frame clones only, minus some. The sample carries 250,000 to 300,000 clones, roughly 85% recorded once. The sequencing input was PBMCs or T cells enriched from blood (not recorded which). The origin of the receptors is a woman between 50 and 59 years old who had recovered from COVID-19.

The table lists this clone with many counts. Here the CDR3 reads CASSWVVGVEQYF. The DNA of the CDR3 is TGCGCCAGCAGCTGGGTAGTAGGGGTCGAGCAGTACTTC. The rearrangement uses TRBV5-1 and TRBJ2-7; D might be TRBD1 (5 bases). Germline lookup yields CDR1 SGHRS and CDR2 YFSETQ. The CDR3 totals 13 residues. Trimming removed 3 bases from V and 6 bases from J, with 13 bases in between.

This clone was picked up a small number of times. The rearrangement links TRBV7-8 to TRBJ2-1, with 10 bases matching TRBD2. Per germline, CDR1 SGHVS and CDR2 FQNEAQ. The CDR3 is made up of 16 amino acids. Trimming removed 2 bases from V and 2 bases from J; junction bases left unmatched: 3. This CDR3 reads CASSLSSGRPYNEQFF. The CDR3, as DNA: TGTGCCAGCAGCTTATCTAGCGGGAGACCCTACAATGAGCAGTTCTTC.

The V gene is TRBV15, the J gene TRBJ1-4, with a tentative D call TRBD1 (6 bases). The CDR3 extends over 15 amino acids. Germline V gene lookup returns CDR1 LNHNV and CDR2 YYDKDF (reference sequence). Trimming left V 8 bases short and J 6 bases short, with 19 bases between. The DNA for the CDR3 is TGTGCCACCCGAGCGGGGAGGGGGATGGATGAAAAACTGTTTTTT. Translated, it gives CATRAGRGMDEKLFF. The whole variable domain, remainder taken from reference TRBV15 and TRBJ1-4, is DAMVIQNPRYQVTQFGKPVTLSCSQTLNHNVMYWYQQKSSQAPKLLFHYYDKDFNNEADTPDNFQSRRPNTSFCFLDIRSPGLGDTAMYLCATRAGRGMDEKLFFGSGTQLSVL.

The chain recombines TRBV7-9 with TRBJ1-2; tentatively, D is TRBD1 (5 bases). The CDR3 length is 13 residues. Trimming removed 7 bases at V and 8 bases at J, with 17 bases between. Germline-derived CDR1 and CDR2 are SEHNR and FQNEAQ (reference sequence). CDR3 sequence: CASNTEGSGGYTF. For the CDR3, the DNA is TGTGCCAGCAACACGGAGGGGTCAGGAGGCTACACCTTC.

CDR3 sequence reads: CASSLANGNEQFF. In DNA, the CDR3 is TGTGCCAGCAGCTTAGCGAACGGCAATGAGCAGTTCTTC. This sequence joins TRBV11-1 and TRBJ2-1, with D hard to call. Trimming took 0 bases from V and 6 from J, leaving 6 bases between them. The CDR3 length is 13 residues. The germline V gene has CDR1 SGHAT and CDR2 FQDESV (reference sequence).

The rearrangement links TRBV7-2 to TRBJ2-7, with 7 positions matching TRBD2. Per the germline V gene, CDR1 is SGHTA and CDR2 is FQGNSA. The junction had 15 bases not matched to a gene; V was cut back by 7 bases and J by 6 bases. The CDR3 sequence is 15 residues long. Here the CDR3 DNA reads TGTGCCAGCACCCCCCCAGGGCGGGACTATCTCGAGCAGTACTTC. As protein: CASTPPGRDYLEQYF.

This sequence joins TRBV27 and TRBJ2-7; TRBD1 agrees at 8 bases. Germline V lookup: CDR1 MNHEY, CDR2 SMNVEV (reference sequence). With 9 bases clipped from V and 6 bases from J, the junction kept 13 bases outside the gene matches. There are 14 residues in the CDR3. The CDR3, as DNA: TGTGCCAGTTGGGCCCGGGACAGGTCGGGCGAGCAGTACTTC. It codes for CASWARDRSGEQYF.

The chain uses TRBV11-2 and TRBJ1-2, with 8 bases identical to TRBD1. The CDR3 contains 14 residues. Germline loops: CDR1 SGHAT, CDR2 FQNNGV. The V gene end was trimmed by 5 bases and the J gene end by 6 bases; junction bases not matched to a gene: 8. CDR3 loop: CASSPSTGVDGYTF. The CDR3 nucleotides are TGTGCCAGCAGCCCTTCGACAGGGGTAGATGGCTACACCTTC.

This chain uses TRBV2 with TRBJ1-4; a weak D match, TRBD1 (5 bases). V was shortened by 11 bases and J by 3 bases, with 13 bases between the two germline ends. This CDR3 is 13 amino acids long. CDR1 SNHLY and CDR2 FYNNEI come from the germline V gene. CDR3 amino acids: CASVREANEKLFF. Here the CDR3 DNA reads TGTGCCTCCGTCAGGGAGGCTAATGAAAAACTGTTTTTT. Supplemented by reference TRBV2 and TRBJ1-4, the full variable domain reads EPEVTQTPSHQVTQMGQEVILRCVPISNHLYFYWYRQILGQKVEFLVSFYNNEISEKSEIFDDQFSVERPDGSNFTLKIRSTKLEDSAMYFCASVREANEKLFFGSGTQLSVL.

The V and J genes are TRBV2 and TRBJ2-7; D might be TRBD2 (6 bases). This CDR3 comprises 16 residues. V was shortened by 4 bases and J by 0 bases, with 16 bases between the two germline ends. CDR1 and CDR2 (germline): SNHLY, FYNNEI. CDR3 in DNA: TGTGCCAGCAGTGCCGTTCGCGGGATGAGCTCCTACGAGCAGTACTTC. Translated: CASSAVRGMSSYEQYF.

The chain has TRBV5-1 and TRBJ1-1; perhaps TRBD1 as D (5 bases). The CDR3 loop spans 15 amino acids. Per germline, CDR1 SGHRS and CDR2 YFSETQ. The V end lost 3 bases, the J end lost 3 bases, and 15 bases lay between the germline ends. The chain's CDR3 is CASSSISGAYTEAFF. In DNA form, the CDR3 reads TGCGCCAGCAGCTCCATTTCTGGGGCGTACACTGAAGCTTTCTTT.

The rearrangement joins TRBV28 to TRBJ2-3, with 9 bases aligning to TRBD1. The CDR3 spans 15 residues. Trimming at V came to 5 bases and at J to 4 bases, leaving 7 bases not matched to a gene. Germline assignment: CDR1 MDHEN and CDR2 SYDVKM. The CDR3 loop reads CASSNPGQGPDTQYF. DNA of the CDR3: TGTGCCAGCAGTAATCCGGGACAGGGCCCAGATACGCAGTATTTT.

CDR3 region: CASSLSRPSGHLSTDTQYF. The CDR3 coding sequence is TGTGCCAGCTCCCTCAGTAGGCCTAGCGGGCACCTCAGCACAGATACGCAGTATTTT. The chain uses TRBV18 and TRBJ2-3, with 8 bases identical to TRBD2. CDR3 length: 19 amino acids. In germline, CDR1 is KGHSH, CDR2 LQKENI. V lost 6 bases and J lost 0; bases outside the gene matches: 17.

This clone occurred a few times. This chain uses TRBV29-1 with TRBJ2-1; D unresolved. The CDR3 has 12 amino acids. CDR1 and CDR2 (germline): SQVTM, ANQGSEA. V lost 8 bases, J lost 10 bases, and 18 bases lay in between. The CDR3: CSNVASSREQFF. The CDR3 bases are TGCAGCAACGTCGCGTCGTCGCGGGAGCAGTTCTTC.

The chain joins TRBV5-4 to TRBJ2-1, with 9 bases lining up with TRBD2. Germline loops: CDR1 SGHNT, CDR2 YYREEE (reference sequence). This CDR3 has 12 amino acids. With 0 bases clipped from V and 14 bases from J, the junction kept 3 bases outside the gene matches. The CDR3 DNA reads TGTGCCAGCAGCTTGGGGGCGGGAGGGAAGTTCTTC. Translated, it gives CASSLGAGGKFF.

The J gene is TRBJ1-6, the V gene TRBV19; maybe TRBD1 (6 bases). This CDR3 has 15 amino acids. The V end lost 4 bases, the J end lost 8 bases, and 15 bases lay between the germline ends. Germline CDR1 LNHDA, CDR2 SQIVND (reference sequence). The CDR3 here is CASSTSTGSDSPLHF. CDR3 in DNA: TGTGCCAGTAGTACCTCAACAGGGAGCGATTCACCCCTCCACTTT.

The genes are TRBV28 and TRBJ2-4, with D hard to call. V was clipped by 6 bases and J by 2 bases, with 8 bases between them. Germline assignment: CDR1 MDHEN and CDR2 SYDVKM. This CDR3 has 13 amino acids. The DNA for the CDR3 is TGTGCCAGCAGGACAACTTCCAAAAACATTCAGTACTTC. The encoded protein is CASRTTSKNIQYF.

CDR3 sequence (DNA): TGTGCCAGTAGTATTGGCCCCTCATTCAACCATTACAATGAGCAGTTCTTC. This encodes CASSIGPSFNHYNEQFF. The rearrangement links TRBV19 to TRBJ2-1; unclear D gene. The germline V and J ends were trimmed by 3 bases and 4 bases, with 19 bases remaining between them. There are 17 residues in the CDR3. Germline CDR1 reads LNHDA; CDR2 reads SQIVND (reference sequence).

This sequence joins TRBV28 and TRBJ1-2; 7 bases match TRBD1. J gave up 4 bases and V 4 bases, and 6 bases lay outside the gene matches. The CDR3 sequence is 14 residues long. Germline V lookup: CDR1 MDHEN, CDR2 SYDVKM. In nucleotides, the CDR3 is TGTGCCAGCAGTTCCGTTACAGGGGTCTATGGCTACACCTTC. It yields the protein CASSSVTGVYGYTF.

The V and J genes are TRBV4-1 and TRBJ1-4; 8 positions match TRBD1. V dropped 3 bases and J dropped 15; count of bases not matched to a gene: 12. Germline CDR1 is MGHRA and CDR2 is YSYEKL. The CDR3 is 14 residues long. The CDR3 reads CASSHPPVTGALFF. The CDR3 bases are TGCGCCAGCAGCCATCCCCCGGTGACAGGGGCTTTGTTTTTT.

V usage is TRBV20-1 and J usage is TRBJ2-3; 11 nucleotides agree with TRBD2. This CDR3 has 17 residues. After removal of 3 bases from V and 0 bases from J, the junction contained 8 bases not matched to a gene. CDR1 DFQATT and CDR2 SNEGSKA come from the germline V gene (reference sequence). CDR3 residues: CSASGEGTSGSTDTQYF. For the CDR3, the DNA is TGCAGTGCTAGTGGGGAAGGGACTAGCGGTAGCACAGATACGCAGTATTTT.

The gene calls are TRBV20-1 and TRBJ1-4; D gene unclear. This CDR3 comprises 14 residues. The V gene's germline CDR1 is DFQATT and CDR2 SNEGSKA (reference sequence). V was clipped by 3 bases and J by 8 bases, with 16 bases between them. The CDR3 is CSASLGPPGEKLFF. CDR3 in DNA: TGCAGTGCTAGTTTAGGCCCGCCGGGGGAAAAACTGTTTTTT.

The chain joins TRBV24-1 to TRBJ1-2; 7 positions match TRBD1. The CDR3 extends over 13 amino acids. Germline V gene lookup returns CDR1 KGHDR and CDR2 SFDVKD. J was trimmed by 4 bases and V by 9 bases; bases with no gene match: 7. Written as DNA, the CDR3 is TGTGCCACCGGGGGACAGAAAAGCTATGGCTACACCTTC. As protein: CATGGQKSYGYTF.

The V gene is TRBV9, the J gene TRBJ2-3; tentatively, D is TRBD2 (5 bases). V lost 7 bases to trimming and J lost 2 bases, with 17 bases between them. This CDR3 region has 15 residues. Germline CDR1 and CDR2: SGDLS and YYNGEE. The CDR3 sequence: CASSRERIFTDTQYF. CDR3 nucleotide sequence: TGTGCCAGCTCAAGGGAGCGGATCTTCACAGATACGCAGTATTTT.

CDR3 DNA sequence: TGCGCCAGCAGTGAGGTCCCCGGAGGAGGGTACTCACCCCTCCACTTT. This codes for CASSEVPGGGYSPLHF. The chain uses TRBV10-1 and TRBJ1-6, with D hard to call. Between the trimmed V and J ends, which lost 2 bases and 10 bases, there was a span of 18 bases. This CDR3 is built from 16 residues. Germline V gene lookup returns CDR1 WNHNN and CDR2 SYGVQD (reference sequence).

The chain carries TRBV2 and TRBJ1-4; 8 bases agree with TRBD1. J gave up 7 bases and V 3 bases, and 1 base lay outside the gene matches. Germline CDR1 SNHLY, CDR2 FYNNEI. The CDR3 extends over 13 amino acids. In DNA form, the CDR3 reads TGTGCCAGCAGTGACAGGGGGCCTGAAAAACTGTTTTTT. This sequence encodes CASSDRGPEKLFF.

This chain joins TRBV28 and TRBJ1-5; 8 nucleotides align to TRBD1. The CDR3 totals 14 residues. J lost 5 bases, V lost 6 bases, and 6 bases had no gene match. Germline CDR1 reads MDHEN; CDR2 reads SYDVKM. The CDR3 region has the DNA TGTGCCAGCAGGCAGGGGGCTGAGTATCAGCCCCAGCATTTT. Amino acids: CASRQGAEYQPQHF.

The chain has TRBV28 and TRBJ2-7; 7 bases line up with TRBD1. Germline-derived CDR1 and CDR2 are MDHEN and SYDVKM. This CDR3 has 15 residues. The V and J ends lost 6 bases and 4 bases, in that order; junction bases with no gene match: 12. DNA of the CDR3: TGTGCCAGCAGCCACACAGGGGTCAGGGGTTACGAGCAGTACTTC. Translating gives CASSHTGVRGYEQYF.

V gene TRBV18 combines with J gene TRBJ2-1; D not resolved. The V gene's germline CDR1 is KGHSH and CDR2 LQKENI. With 0 bases removed from V and 4 bases from J, the gap between germline ends came to 7 bases. The CDR3 has 14 amino acids. CDR3 coding DNA: TGTGCCAGCTCACCACCGATCAGGTACAATGAGCAGTTCTTC. It codes for CASSPPIRYNEQFF.

The chain recombines TRBV7-6 with TRBJ2-1; D is possibly TRBD1 (7 bases). The CDR3 is 16 residues long. V was pared by 1 base and J by 3 bases, with 13 bases between. Looked up from germline, CDR1 is SGHVS and CDR2 is FNYEAQ. CDR3 loop: CASSLGAGGFYNEQFF. The CDR3 DNA follows: TGTGCCAGCAGCTTAGGGGCAGGGGGGTTCTACAATGAGCAGTTCTTC.

The V and J genes are TRBV28 and TRBJ1-2, with a weak D call TRBD1 (6 bases). This CDR3 spans 15 amino acids. The germline V gene encodes CDR1 MDHEN and CDR2 SYDVKM. V gave up 7 bases and J gave up 0 bases, with 15 bases separating them. CDR3 nucleotides: TGTGCCAGCAACGATCTGGGGGCCTCTAACTATGGCTACACCTTC. Translating gives CASNDLGASNYGYTF.

The rearrangement links TRBV19 to TRBJ2-5; D may be TRBD1 (6 bases). Trimming shortened V by 5 bases and J by 1 base, and 11 bases separated the two germline ends. CDR3 size: 14 residues. The V gene's germline CDR1 is LNHDA and CDR2 SQIVND (reference sequence). The CDR3 nucleotides read TGTGCCAGTAGTCCCCGACAGGTCCAAGAGACCCAGTACTTC. Translated: CASSPRQVQETQYF.